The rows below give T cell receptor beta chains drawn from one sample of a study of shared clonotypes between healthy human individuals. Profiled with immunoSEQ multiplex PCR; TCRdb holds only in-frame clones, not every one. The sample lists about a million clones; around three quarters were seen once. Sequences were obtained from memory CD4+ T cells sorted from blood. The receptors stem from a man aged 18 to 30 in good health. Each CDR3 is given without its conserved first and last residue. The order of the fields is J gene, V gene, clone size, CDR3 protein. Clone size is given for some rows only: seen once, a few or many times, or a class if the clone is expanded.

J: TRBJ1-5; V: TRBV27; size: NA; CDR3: ASSFTPTRGQPQH
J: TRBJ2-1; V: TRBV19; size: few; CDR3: ASSPEGLAESYNEQF
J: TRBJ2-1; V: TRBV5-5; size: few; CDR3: ASSKWTSYSYNEQF
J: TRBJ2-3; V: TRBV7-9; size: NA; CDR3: ASSSVGDTQY
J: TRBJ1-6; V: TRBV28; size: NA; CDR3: ASSLRGPRNSPLH
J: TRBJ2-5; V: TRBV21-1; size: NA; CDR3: ASSKTGPRQTQETQY
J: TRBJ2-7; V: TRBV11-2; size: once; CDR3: ASSLAIGHYEQY
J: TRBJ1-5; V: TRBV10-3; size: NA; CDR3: AISDMSEGRQPQH
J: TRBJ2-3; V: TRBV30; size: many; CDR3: AWSVQAGLNTQY
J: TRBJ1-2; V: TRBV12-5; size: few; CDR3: ASGPSGSAYGYT
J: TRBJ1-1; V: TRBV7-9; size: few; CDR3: ASSLGGNRGGTEAF
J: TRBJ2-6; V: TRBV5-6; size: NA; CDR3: ASSLARTASGANVLT
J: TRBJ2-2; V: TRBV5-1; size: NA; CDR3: ASSSTGGPGELF
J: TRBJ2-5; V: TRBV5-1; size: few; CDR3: ASSPGGETQY
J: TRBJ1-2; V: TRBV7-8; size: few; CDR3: ASSFFGGVPYRGYT
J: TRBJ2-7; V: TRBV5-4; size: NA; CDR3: ASSLKSTYEQY
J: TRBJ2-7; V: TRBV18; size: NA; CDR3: ASSPRTGNSYEQY
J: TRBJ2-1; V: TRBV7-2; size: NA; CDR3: ASSLAQGTGFNEQF
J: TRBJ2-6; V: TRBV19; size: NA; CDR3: ASTDGGTGANVLT
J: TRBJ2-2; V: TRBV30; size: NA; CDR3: ALRANSPGELF
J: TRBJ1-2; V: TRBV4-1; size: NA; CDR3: ASSQESTGTYGYT
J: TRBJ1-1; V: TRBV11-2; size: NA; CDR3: ASRSGQYEAF
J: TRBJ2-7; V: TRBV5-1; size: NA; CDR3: ASSLSWAVPYEQY
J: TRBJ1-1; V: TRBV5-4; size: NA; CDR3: ASSLGGLGTEAF
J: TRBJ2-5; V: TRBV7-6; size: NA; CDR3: ASSLDGETQY
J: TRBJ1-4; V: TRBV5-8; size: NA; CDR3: ASSLRTPGGLGNEKLF
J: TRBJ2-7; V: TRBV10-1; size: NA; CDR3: ASSERGQVRSEQY
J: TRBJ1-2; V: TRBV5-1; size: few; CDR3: ASSLAGQPRGYT
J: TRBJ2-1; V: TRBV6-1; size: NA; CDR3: ASSTGQPSGEQF
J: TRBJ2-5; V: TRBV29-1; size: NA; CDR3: SVGAGGFETQY
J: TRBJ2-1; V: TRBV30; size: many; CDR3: ASRWGNEQF
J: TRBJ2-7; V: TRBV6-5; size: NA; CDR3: ASSSPQRYSYEQY
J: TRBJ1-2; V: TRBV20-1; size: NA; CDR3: SAIGMGGYT
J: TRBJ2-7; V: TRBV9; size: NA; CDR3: ASSPQDLFYEQY
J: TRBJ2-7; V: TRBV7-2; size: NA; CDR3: ASSLSTGGGEQY
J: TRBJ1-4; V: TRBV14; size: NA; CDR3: ASSQAAGGGEKLF
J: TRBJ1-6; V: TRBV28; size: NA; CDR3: ASTTGQLYNSPLH
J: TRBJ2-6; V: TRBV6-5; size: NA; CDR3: ASSYSRQGANVLT
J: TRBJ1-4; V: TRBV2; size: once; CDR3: ASMGGGGEKLF
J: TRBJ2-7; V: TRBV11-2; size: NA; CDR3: ASRVGLVEQY
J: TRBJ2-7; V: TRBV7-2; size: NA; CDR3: ASSLGAASYEQY
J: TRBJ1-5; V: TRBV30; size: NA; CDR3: AWSVAGGAYQPQH
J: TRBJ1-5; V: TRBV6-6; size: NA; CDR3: ASSALNTGRDQPQH